These 29 T cell receptor beta chains were sequenced from one sample in a study of Ad26.COV2.S vaccination and SARS-CoV-2 variants listed by TCRdb under 2021. The treatment or condition tag for this specimen amounts to: roughly 19 received Ad26.COV2.S at low or high dose, single or two shots; 5 received placebo; per-sample allocation not given. Repertoires of vaccine and placebo recipients were sequenced from samples collected on day 63 after the first injection. The library was built by means of the immunoSEQ multiplex PCR assay. TCRdb carries this immuneACCESS record with in-frame sequences only. Its versions omit some clonotypes, under half of them owing to an unresolved V gene in the studies checked, with the rest unexplained. The sample data list 300,000 to 400,000 clones, and 85% to 90% of these were observed just once. The ten top clones hold around 2% of the sample. This sample comprised peripheral blood, obtained in a trial of Ad26.COV2.S vaccine versus placebo. The receptors were gathered from a person aged 18-65 years who received the Ad26.COV2.S COVID-19 vaccine or a placebo.

V and J are TRBV18 and TRBJ2-1, with TRBD2 matching over 11 bases. The germline CDR1 and CDR2 sequences are KGHSH and LQKENI. With V trimmed by 0 bases and J by 7 bases, 2 bases remained unmatched. The length of the CDR3 is 15 residues. CDR3 in amino acids: CASSPPASGGNEQFF. The CDR3 DNA is TGTGCCAGCTCACCACCGGCTAGCGGGGGGAATGAGCAGTTCTTC.

The rearrangement links TRBV5-1 to TRBJ1-6; 8 bases line up with TRBD1. V shed 0 bases, J shed 4 bases, and the junction held 9 bases outside the gene matches. The germline gives CDR1 SGHRS, CDR2 YFSETQ. This CDR3 contains 18 residues. The DNA for the CDR3 is TGCGCCAGCAGCTTGGCCGTGACAGGGGTCGGTTATAATTCACCCCTCCACTTT. Residues: CASSLAVTGVGYNSPLHF.

As for this clone: The germline gene is not matched at one end of the junction; a read error may be the cause. J is TRBJ2-7 and V is TRBV19, with 10 bases fitting TRBD2. CDR1 LNHDA and CDR2 SQIVND come from the germline V gene (reference sequence). The CDR3 consists of 14 residues. The CDR3 DNA sequence: TGTGCCAGTAGCATAGGGACTAGCGTCTACGAGCAGTACTTC. Its protein is CASSIGTSVYEQYF.

The chain links TRBV4-2 to TRBJ2-5, with TRBD1 as a possible D gene (6 bases). The CDR3 sequence is 14 residues long. The V end was cut by 6 bases, the J end by 8 bases, with 19 bases between. Germline V lookup: CDR1 LGHNA, CDR2 YNFKEQ. The CDR3 is CASRGQSLGDTQYF. DNA for the CDR3: TGTGCCAGCAGAGGACAGTCCCTCGGGGACACCCAGTACTTC.

The gene calls are TRBV14 and TRBJ1-4, with no clear D. The V end lost 0 bases, the J end lost 2 bases, and 10 bases lay between the germline ends. The CDR3 totals 16 residues. Germline V gene sequence: CDR1 SGHDN, CDR2 FVKESK. The CDR3 region is CASSQDLGPTNEKLFF. The CDR3 nucleotides read TGTGCCAGCAGCCAAGATTTAGGTCCGACTAATGAAAAACTGTTTTTT.

The chain couples TRBV7-8 to TRBJ2-6; unclear D gene. This CDR3 spans 12 amino acids. The V gene's germline CDR1 is SGHVS and CDR2 FQNEAQ. V was cut by 5 bases and J by 2 bases, with 1 base left in between. The CDR3 loop is CASSPGANVLTF. The DNA of the CDR3 is TGTGCCAGCAGCCCTGGGGCCAACGTCCTGACTTTC.

The chain recombines TRBV3-1 (or the pseudogene TRBV3-2) with TRBJ1-2; D ambiguous. The V gene's germline CDR1 is LGHDT and CDR2 YNNKEL (reference sequence). The CDR3 is 13 amino acids. Between the trimmed V and J ends, which lost 11 bases and 4 bases, there was a span of 17 bases. The CDR3 loop reads CAVWSGAIYGYTF. The CDR3 bases are TGTGCCGTATGGTCGGGAGCCATCTATGGCTACACCTTC.

This rearrangement joins TRBV9 to TRBJ1-2; D perhaps matches TRBD1 (6 bases). This CDR3 is built from 15 residues. Germline V gives CDR1 SGDLS, CDR2 YYNGEE. Trimming pared 0 bases from V and 7 bases from J, leaving 16 bases between. CDR3 amino acids: CASSVEPGAAFGYTF. The DNA of the CDR3 is TGTGCCAGCAGCGTAGAACCGGGGGCAGCGTTTGGCTACACCTTC.

The chain recombines TRBV5-6 with TRBJ2-1; 9 bases line up with TRBD2. V was clipped by 0 bases and J by 4 bases; unmatched bases: 11. Germline V gives CDR1 SGHDT, CDR2 YYEEEE. The CDR3 is 18 amino acids. CDR3 amino acids: CASSLVGASGTEYNEQFF. The DNA of the CDR3 is TGTGCCAGCAGCTTGGTGGGGGCTAGCGGGACGGAATACAATGAGCAGTTCTTC.

The chain's CDR3 is CASSPRGGDTEAFF. The CDR3 coding sequence is TGTGCCAGCTCACCAAGGGGGGGGGACACTGAAGCTTTCTTT. The genes are TRBV18 and TRBJ1-1; D possibly corresponds to TRBD1 (6 bases). The CDR3 has 14 residues. Per the germline V gene, CDR1 is KGHSH and CDR2 is LQKENI. The V and J ends lost 2 bases and 3 bases respectively, with 10 bases between them.

The chain uses TRBV19 and TRBJ1-1; D gene unclear. CDR3 length: 13 residues. The germline V gene has CDR1 LNHDA and CDR2 SQIVND (reference sequence). V shed 4 bases and J shed 5 bases, with 11 bases lying between them. CDR3 bases: TGTGCCAGTAGTAGCCAGACGGGGACTGAAGCTTTCTTT. Protein product: CASSSQTGTEAFF.

The chain uses TRBV6-6 and TRBJ2-5; 8 bases line up with TRBD1. The CDR3 runs 14 residues. CDR1 and CDR2 from the germline V gene are MNHNY and SVGAGI (reference sequence). The junction had 10 bases not matched to a gene; V was cut back by 10 bases and J by 3 bases. The CDR3 loop reads CATPQGAGKETQYF. CDR3 DNA sequence: TGTGCCACCCCGCAGGGGGCAGGCAAAGAGACCCAGTACTTC.

This clone has just one count. This chain uses TRBV3-1 (or the pseudogene TRBV3-2) with TRBJ1-4, with 10 bases aligning to TRBD1. Germline V gene sequence: CDR1 LGHDT, CDR2 YNNKEL (reference sequence). J was trimmed by 8 bases and V by 5 bases; bases with no gene match: 5. This CDR3 region has 14 residues. CDR3 in amino acids: CASSETGGSEKLFF. CDR3 coding DNA: TGTGCCAGCAGCGAGACAGGGGGCTCCGAAAAACTGTTTTTT.

The CDR3 sequence: CASSEGSEKLFF. For the CDR3, the DNA is TGTGCCAGCAGTGAAGGAAGTGAAAAACTGTTTTTT. The V call is TRBV6-1, the J call TRBJ1-4, with D unresolved. CDR1 and CDR2 (germline): MNHNS, SASEGT. The CDR3 loop spans 12 amino acids. V lost 1 base, J lost 7 bases, and 4 bases lay in between.

This clone was observed a few times. The chain has TRBV6-2 or TRBV6-3 and TRBJ1-5; TRBD1 matches at 9 bases. The CDR3 is made up of 19 amino acids. Germline assignment: CDR1 MNHEY and CDR2 SVGEGT. J was trimmed by 7 bases and V by 2 bases; bases with no gene match: 18. The CDR3 bases are TGTGCCAGCAGTTACGGGGCTGGGTATTGGGACAGGGACTACCAGCCCCAGCATTTT. Translated: CASSYGAGYWDRDYQPQHF.

The V call is TRBV5-1, the J call TRBJ1-1; no definite D call. The CDR3 extends over 16 amino acids. V shed 5 bases and J shed 5 bases, with 22 bases lying between them. Germline-derived CDR1 and CDR2 are SGHRS and YFSETQ. DNA for the CDR3: TGCGCCAGCAGTGATATAAGGTCTGGACCGAGTACTGAAGCTTTCTTT. Translation gives CASSDIRSGPSTEAFF. The variable domain in full, with the rest retrieved from reference TRBV5-1 and TRBJ1-1, is KAGVTQTPRYLIKTRGQQVTLSCSPISGHRSVSWYQQTPGQGLQFLFEYFSETQRNKGNFPGRFSGRQFSNSRSEMNVSTLELGDSALYLCASSDIRSGPSTEAFFGQGTRLTVV.

The chain recombines TRBV5-1 with TRBJ2-7, with 7 bases lining up with TRBD2. Germline lookup yields CDR1 SGHRS and CDR2 YFSETQ. The CDR3 runs to 15 residues. Trimming cost V 0 bases and J 6 bases; bases outside gene matches: 9. The CDR3 sequence: CASSLDGTTPSEQYF. CDR3 bases: TGCGCCAGCAGCTTGGACGGGACTACCCCCAGCGAGCAGTACTTC.

The CDR3 DNA reads as TGTGCCAGCAGTTACAAGGCCCCTTCCTACGAGCAGTACTTC. It codes for CASSYKAPSYEQYF. V usage is TRBV6-6 and J usage is TRBJ2-7; D not certain. Trimming took off 2 bases at V and 1 base at J, with 9 bases between the two ends. Germline V gives CDR1 MNHNY, CDR2 SVGAGI (reference sequence). The CDR3 spans 14 residues.

This clone was seen a few times. The chain employs TRBV10-3 and TRBJ1-1, with D unresolved. Deletions cut 5 bases from V and 5 bases from J, with 21 bases between. The length of the CDR3 is 16 residues. Germline CDR1 and CDR2: ENHRY and SYGVKD. The CDR3 spells CAISPGPGLGRTEAFF. The CDR3 DNA sequence: TGTGCCATCAGTCCCGGACCTGGTCTGGGGAGGACTGAAGCTTTCTTT.

V is TRBV25-1 and J is TRBJ2-7; D perhaps matches TRBD1 (6 bases). The V gene lost 5 bases and the J gene lost 0 bases, with 17 bases spanning the gap. CDR1 MGHDK and CDR2 SYGVNS come from the germline V gene. This CDR3 contains 16 residues. The CDR3 nucleotides are TGTGCCAGCAGTACTCTCCTGACAGGACCCTCCTACGAGCAGTACTTC. This sequence encodes CASSTLLTGPSYEQYF.

The genes are TRBV9 and TRBJ2-2; TRBD1 agrees at 7 bases. The germline V gene encodes CDR1 SGDLS and CDR2 YYNGEE. Unmatched junction bases numbered 5, after V lost 0 bases and J lost 6 bases. The CDR3 length is 15 residues. CDR3 coding DNA: TGTGCCAGCAGCGTAGAAGGGGGCCGTTCCGGGGAGCTGTTTTTT. Translated, it gives CASSVEGGRSGELFF.

This chain links TRBV2 with TRBJ1-1; D not resolved. This CDR3 has 12 amino acids. The germline CDR1 and CDR2 sequences are SNHLY and FYNNEI. The V gene lost 5 bases and the J gene lost 2 bases, with 6 bases spanning the gap. CDR3 bases: TGTGCCAGCAGTTGGACCAACACTGAAGCTTTCTTT. It yields the protein CASSWTNTEAFF.

In nucleotides, the CDR3 is TGTGCCAGCAGTACGGGGACTCCCGGACGGGAAAAACTGTTTTTT. Residues: CASSTGTPGREKLFF. The chain recombines TRBV6-5 with TRBJ1-4; possibly TRBD1 for D (5 bases). Trimming removed 5 bases from V and 8 bases from J, with 18 bases in between. The CDR3 has 15 amino acids. Germline V CDR1 and CDR2: MNHEY, SVGAGI.

The chain employs TRBV7-2 and TRBJ1-1; 8 bases align to TRBD1. V lost 4 bases, J lost 0 bases, and 7 bases stayed unmatched. This CDR3 is built from 16 residues. CDR1 and CDR2 (germline): SGHTA, FQGNSA. The CDR3 DNA is TGTGCCAGCAGCTACACTCCAGGGGGCCTGAACACTGAAGCTTTCTTT. Protein product: CASSYTPGGLNTEAFF.

The chain is built from TRBV6-5 and TRBJ1-2; unclear D gene. CDR3 length: 15 residues. V lost 0 bases, J lost 6 bases, and 14 bases lay in between. Germline V gene data show CDR1 as MNHEY and CDR2 as SVGAGI. CDR3 DNA sequence: TGTGCCAGCAGTTACTCAGACCCTCGGAGGCATGGCTACACCTTC. This translates into CASSYSDPRRHGYTF.

V gene TRBV2 combines with J gene TRBJ1-4; 7 nucleotides line up with TRBD1. This CDR3 has 16 amino acids. Germline assignment: CDR1 SNHLY and CDR2 FYNNEI. The V and J ends lost 7 bases and 7 bases, in that order; junction bases with no gene match: 15. The CDR3 sequence is CASIPGQLPVGEKLFF. The CDR3 bases are TGTGCCAGCATTCCGGGACAGCTACCTGTGGGTGAAAAACTGTTTTTT.

The chain couples TRBV21-1 to TRBJ2-7; the table's D call, TRBD2, has no DNA check behind it. TRBV21-1 is a pseudogene. The CDR3 runs to 13 residues. CDR3 amino acids: CAAKEGLSYEQYF. CDR3 bases: TGTGCCGCAAAGGAGGGGCTCTCCTACGAGCAGTACTTC.

The rearrangement links TRBV5-1 to TRBJ2-1, with 10 bases lining up with TRBD2. Losses at the gene ends were 3 bases for V and 7 bases for J; bases not matched to a gene: 22. CDR1 SGHRS and CDR2 YFSETQ come from the germline V gene. The CDR3 consists of 20 residues. CDR3: CASSYPLAGLHSSLGNEQFF. The CDR3, as DNA: TGCGCCAGCAGCTACCCACTAGCGGGGTTGCACTCTTCACTAGGGAATGAGCAGTTCTTC.

The chain links TRBV7-8 to TRBJ1-1, with D uncertain. This CDR3 is built from 15 residues. In germline, CDR1 is SGHVS, CDR2 FQNEAQ. V was trimmed by 3 bases and J by 4 bases, leaving 15 bases between them. In nucleotides, the CDR3 is TGTGCCAGCAGCTTGGGCGGTGGGGTGGGCACTGAAGCTTTCTTT. Protein sequence: CASSLGGGVGTEAFF.